The 19 T cell receptor beta chains below come from one sample, sequenced in a study of CD8+CD57+ T cells in acquired aplastic anemia. The TCR beta profiling, which covered VDJ combination and CDR3 sequence, was carried out using genomic DNA as the template. MiXCR, applied by TCRdb to the reads, yields one record per CDR3 protein. The data contain about 160,000 distinct CDR3 sequences, roughly 48% of them singletons. Patients picked for sequencing had shown CD8+CD57+ cell expansion detected by flow cytometry. The sample comprised sorted CD4+, CD8+, or CD8+CD57+ T cells (not recorded which) from PBMCs. These receptors came from a human donor with aplastic anemia.

The V call is TRBV9, the J call TRBJ2-2; D is possibly TRBD2 (7 bases). CDR3 length equals 17 residues. Trimming shortened V by 0 bases and J by 7 bases, and 19 bases separated the two germline ends. Per the germline V gene, CDR1 is SGDLS and CDR2 is YYNGEE. The DNA for the CDR3 is TGTGCCAGCAGCGTAGGAGGGGGAGGGGCGCTTAACGGGGAGCTGTTTTTT. Its translation: CASSVGGGGALNGELFF.

The table lists this clonotype with many counts. The V and J genes are TRBV2 and TRBJ2-1; D uncertain. The CDR3 length is 15 residues. Germline CDR1 is SNHLY and CDR2 is FYNNEI. Trimming stripped 5 bases from V and 7 bases from J, with 18 bases between. In DNA, the CDR3 is TGTGCCAGCAGTTACGGCCCGGATCTCATGAATGAGCAGTTCTTC. Translated, it gives CASSYGPDLMNEQFF. The full variable domain, completed using reference TRBV2 and TRBJ2-1, is EPEVTQTPSHQVTQMGQEVILRCVPISNHLYFYWYRQILGQKVEFLVSFYNNEISEKSEIFDDQFSVERPDGSNFTLKIRSTKLEDSAMYFCASSYGPDLMNEQFFGPGTRLTVL.

The V and J genes are TRBV20-1 and TRBJ2-1; possibly TRBD2 for D (5 bases). Germline V gene lookup returns CDR1 DFQATT and CDR2 SNEGSKA (reference sequence). V shed 6 bases and J shed 5 bases, with 14 bases lying between them. The CDR3 runs 13 residues. The DNA of the CDR3 is TGCAGTGCCTATGTGAGGGAACACAATGAGCAGTTCTTC. The encoded protein is CSAYVREHNEQFF.

The rearrangement uses TRBV2 and TRBJ1-1; D unclear. This CDR3 is built from 14 residues. Germline values: CDR1 SNHLY, CDR2 FYNNEI. Trimming removed 6 bases at V and 0 bases at J, with 11 bases between. The CDR3 region is CASSLGNLNTEAFF. The CDR3, as DNA: TGTGCCAGCAGCTTGGGGAACCTGAACACTGAAGCTTTCTTT.

About this clonotype: At one end the junction does not follow the germline gene, possibly because of a read error. The V call is TRBV29-1, the J call TRBJ2-2; maybe TRBD2 (7 bases). CDR1 is SQVTM, CDR2 ANQGSEA, per germline. The CDR3 covers 13 residues. CDR3 loop: CSVRRGGTGELIF. CDR3 DNA: TGCAGCGTTCGTAGGGGGGGGACCGGGGAGCTGATTTTT.

The genes are TRBV19 and TRBJ2-2; D may be TRBD1 or TRBD2 (5 bases each). Germline V CDR1 and CDR2: LNHDA, SQIVND (reference sequence). The ends were cut back, 9 bases at V and 1 base at J, with 12 bases in the middle. This CDR3 has 14 residues. DNA of the CDR3: TGTGCCAGCCAGGGAGCGCTGAACACCGGGGAGCTGTTTTTT. It codes for CASQGALNTGELFF.

This rearrangement joins TRBV24-1 to TRBJ2-7, with 7 bases fitting TRBD1. The V gene's germline CDR1 is KGHDR and CDR2 SFDVKD. This CDR3 region has 13 residues. The ends lost 2 bases at V and 12 bases at J; junction bases unmatched: 9. The CDR3 sequence: CATSDSFDRVWYF. The CDR3 nucleotides read TGTGCCACCAGTGATTCTTTTGACAGGGTGTGGTACTTC.

CDR3 coding DNA: TGTGCCAGCAGCCCCGGGAGCGGGGGGTACAATGAGCAGTTCTTC. Amino acid sequence: CASSPGSGGYNEQFF. The genes are TRBV7-3 and TRBJ2-1, with 9 bases that match TRBD2. From germline, CDR1 is SGHTA and CDR2 FQGTGA. V trimming: 5 bases; J trimming: 4 bases; junction bases outside the gene matches: 6. CDR3 length: 15 amino acids. The full variable domain, with the rest looked up from reference TRBV7-3 and TRBJ2-1, is GAGVSQTPSNKVTEKGKYVELRCDPISGHTALYWYRQSLGQGPEFLIYFQGTGAADDSGLPNDRFFAVRPEGSVSTLKIQRTERGDSAVYLCASSPGSGGYNEQFFGPGTRLTVL.

The chain uses TRBV19 and TRBJ2-2, with TRBD1 as a possible D gene (6 bases). Trimming pared 6 bases from V and 2 bases from J, leaving 10 bases between. The CDR3 contains 14 residues. Looked up from germline, CDR1 is LNHDA and CDR2 is SQIVND (reference sequence). CDR3 DNA sequence: TGTGCCAGTAGAAGGGACATAAACACCGGGGAGCTGTTTTTT. Its protein product is CASRRDINTGELFF.

This clonotype was detected ten times or more. J is TRBJ2-1 and V is TRBV7-9; D is perhaps TRBD1 or TRBD2 (6 bases each). This CDR3 contains 16 residues. V dropped 5 bases and J dropped 0 bases, with 14 bases sitting between them. Germline loops: CDR1 SEHNR, CDR2 FQNEAQ (reference sequence). The CDR3 sequence is CASSPGRGASYNEQFF. For the CDR3, the DNA is TGTGCCAGCAGCCCCGGAAGGGGGGCCTCCTACAATGAGCAGTTCTTC. Variable domain in full (rest from reference TRBV7-9 and TRBJ2-1): DTGVSQNPRHKITKRGQNVTFRCDPISEHNRLYWYRQTLGQGPEFLTYFQNEAQLEKSRLLSDRFSAERPKGSFSTLEIQRTEQGDSAMYLCASSPGRGASYNEQFFGPGTRLTVL.

This chain links TRBV7-2 with TRBJ2-7; unclear D gene. The CDR3 runs to 14 residues. Germline lookup yields CDR1 SGHTA and CDR2 FQGNSA. Trimming removed 5 bases at V and 4 bases at J, with 15 bases between. In DNA form, the CDR3 reads TGTGCCAGCAGCCCATATCGAGACTCTTACGAGCAGTACTTC. This translates into CASSPYRDSYEQYF.

The J gene is TRBJ1-2, the V gene TRBV2; maybe TRBD1 (5 bases). The germline V gene encodes CDR1 SNHLY and CDR2 FYNNEI. V was clipped by 2 bases and J by 4 bases, with 14 bases between them. The CDR3 is made up of 15 amino acids. Here the CDR3 reads CASSERGQGGYGYTF. For the CDR3, the DNA is TGTGCCAGCAGTGAACGGGGCCAGGGTGGCTATGGCTACACCTTC.

The chain uses TRBV19 and TRBJ1-5; unclear D gene. This CDR3 spans 14 amino acids. CDR1 LNHDA and CDR2 SQIVND come from the germline V gene (reference sequence). Trimming took 1 base from V and 2 from J, leaving 6 bases between them. CDR3 amino acids: CASSIVTGNQPQHF. CDR3 in DNA: TGTGCCAGTAGTATAGTCACGGGCAATCAGCCCCAGCATTTT.

The CDR3 spells CASSEMGTLTYEQYF. The CDR3 nucleotides are TGTGCCAGCAGTGAAATGGGCACCCTTACCTACGAGCAGTACTTC. This chain joins TRBV2 and TRBJ2-7; no clear D. The CDR3 totals 15 residues. Trimming pared 2 bases from V and 2 bases from J, leaving 13 bases between. Germline CDR1 reads SNHLY; CDR2 reads FYNNEI.

This clonotype showed up many times. This chain connects TRBV9 to TRBJ1-2; 7 bases agree with TRBD1. The V gene's germline CDR1 is SGDLS and CDR2 YYNGEE. Unmatched junction bases numbered 5, after V lost 3 bases and J lost 0 bases. The CDR3 loop spans 15 amino acids. The CDR3 DNA reads TGTGCCAGCAGCGGGCGGACAGGAGCTAACTATGGCTACACCTTC. This encodes CASSGRTGANYGYTF.

V usage is TRBV2 and J usage is TRBJ1-2; 7 bases fit TRBD1. The CDR3 totals 14 residues. The germline CDR1 and CDR2 sequences are SNHLY and FYNNEI. Trimming removed 4 bases from V and 4 bases from J; junction bases left unmatched: 6. The DNA for the CDR3 is TGTGCCAGCAGTGGGGACAGAGGCGGCTATGGCTACACCTTC. Translated, it gives CASSGDRGGYGYTF.

Concerning this clonotype: This may arise from a read error, as a much more abundant clone is one base away. V gene TRBV2 combines with J gene TRBJ2-1, with 7 bases lining up with TRBD1. From germline, CDR1 is SNHLY and CDR2 FYNNEI. The CDR3 has 15 amino acids. The CDR3 loop reads CTSSSPDRFYNEQFF. DNA for the CDR3: TGTACCAGCAGCTCTCCGGACAGGTTTTACAATGAGCAGTTCTTC.

There are many counts of this clonotype. The J gene is TRBJ1-2, the V gene TRBV5-1; D might be TRBD1 (6 bases). The CDR3 loop spans 15 amino acids. Germline CDR1 SGHRS, CDR2 YFSETQ. The V and J ends lost 3 bases and 4 bases respectively, with 16 bases between them. The CDR3 nucleotides are TGCGCCAGCAGCTCCCTGGACAGCGGAATCTATGGCTACACCTTC. Its protein is CASSSLDSGIYGYTF.

The table lists this clonotype with a few counts. The DNA of the CDR3 is TGCGCCAGCAGTGAGGTAGGAGGGACAGGGGACGAGCAGTACTTC. Translated, it gives CASSEVGGTGDEQYF. This chain links TRBV10-1 with TRBJ2-7; 10 bases match TRBD1. The CDR3 contains 15 residues. J lost 5 bases, V lost 2 bases, and 6 bases had no gene match. Germline CDR1 and CDR2: WNHNN and SYGVQD (reference sequence).